The 20 T cell receptor beta chains presented below share a single source sample, sequenced in a study of T cell repertoires in cytomegalovirus infection. TCRdb reprocessed the reads via MiXCR and lists one record per CDR3 protein. Found here are 700,000 to 850,000 distinct CDR3 sequences, around a third of them singletons; the top ten hold 9.5% to 15%. Their cognate antigens are unknown. The sequencing used cultured CD8+ T cells from PBMCs, collected from culture after CMV antigen stimulation. The receptor set was obtained from a human donor in good health (CMV status not recorded). Some clones in this sample may be carry-over from other donors' samples.

The chain carries TRBV2 and TRBJ2-2; D possibly corresponds to TRBD1 (5 bases). The CDR3 has 15 amino acids. Germline V lookup: CDR1 SNHLY, CDR2 FYNNEI. Between the trimmed V and J ends, which lost 3 bases and 4 bases, there was a span of 12 bases. DNA for the CDR3: TGTGCCAGCAGTGACAGGGCGTGGGGCACCGGGGAGCTGTTTTTT. This codes for CASSDRAWGTGELFF.

This chain links TRBV7-6 with TRBJ1-2; D gene ambiguous. Trimming stripped 5 bases from V and 7 bases from J, with 20 bases between. This CDR3 region has 15 residues. Germline CDR1 is SGHVS and CDR2 is FNYEAQ. The CDR3 here is CASSPAIGVVRGYTF. CDR3 DNA: TGTGCCAGCAGCCCCGCGATTGGGGTGGTGCGTGGCTACACCTTC. Full variable domain (remainder filled in from reference TRBV7-6 and TRBJ1-2): GAGVSQSPRYKVTKRGQDVALRCDPISGHVSLYWYRQALGQGPEFLTYFNYEAQQDKSGLPNDRFSAERPEGSISTLTIQRTEQRDSAMYRCASSPAIGVVRGYTFGSGTRLTVV.

V usage is TRBV7-9 and J usage is TRBJ2-6; no definite D call. The CDR3 is made up of 17 amino acids. Trimming took 1 base from V and 1 from J, leaving 11 bases between them. The germline gives CDR1 SEHNR, CDR2 FQNEAQ (reference sequence). CDR3 amino acids: CASSLVTWDSGANVLTF. CDR3 DNA sequence: TGTGCCAGCAGCTTAGTTACCTGGGATTCTGGGGCCAACGTCCTGACTTTC.

This clonotype came up a few times. The J gene is TRBJ2-4, the V gene TRBV6-2 or TRBV6-3; possibly TRBD2 for D (6 bases). V gave up 2 bases and J gave up 7 bases, with 9 bases separating them. The CDR3 is made up of 13 amino acids. Germline CDR1 and CDR2: MNHEY and SVGEGT. The CDR3 sequence is CASSYGGTNIQYF. Written as DNA, the CDR3 is TGTGCCAGCAGTTACGGGGGGACGAACATTCAGTACTTC.

The chain is built from TRBV6-5 and TRBJ2-1; D may be TRBD1 (6 bases). Between the trimmed V and J ends, which lost 5 bases and 6 bases, there was a span of 11 bases. There are 13 residues in the CDR3. CDR1 MNHEY and CDR2 SVGAGI come from the germline V gene. Here the CDR3 reads CASSPGAINEQFF. CDR3 nucleotide sequence: TGTGCCAGCAGTCCAGGGGCAATCAATGAGCAGTTCTTC.

V is TRBV12-3 or TRBV12-4 and J is TRBJ2-1; D not certain. The CDR3 is 15 residues long. The germline V and J ends were trimmed by 0 bases and 3 bases, with 9 bases remaining between them. CDR3 sequence reads: CASSLAPAGYNEQFF. CDR3 coding DNA: TGTGCCAGCAGTTTAGCGCCAGCAGGCTACAATGAGCAGTTCTTC.

This clonotype was picked up many times. The chain combines TRBV7-8 with TRBJ2-2, with 7 bases aligning to TRBD2. The J segment lost 4 bases and the V segment lost 7 bases, leaving 3 bases of the junction unmatched. The CDR3 sequence is 13 residues long. Germline V gene lookup returns CDR1 SGHVS and CDR2 FQNEAQ. DNA for the CDR3: TGTGCCAGCAAAAGGGAGGGCACCGGGGAGCTGTTTTTT. It is translated as CASKREGTGELFF.

This clonotype was observed a few times. The chain links TRBV6-5 to TRBJ2-2; either TRBD1 or TRBD2 may supply D (6 bases each). Trimming shortened V by 7 bases and J by 5 bases, and 14 bases separated the two germline ends. Germline V gives CDR1 MNHEY, CDR2 SVGAGI. The CDR3 runs to 14 residues. DNA of the CDR3: TGTGCCAGCATGAGGGGGGCCCTTACCGGGGAGCTGTTTTTT. This gives the protein CASMRGALTGELFF.

This clonotype occurred many times. This CDR3 is CASSPRNDEQYF. The CDR3 nucleotides are TGTGCCAGCAGCCCCCGGAATGACGAGCAGTACTTC. This chain links TRBV7-6 with TRBJ2-7; D unresolved. Deletions cut 5 bases from V and 5 bases from J, with 10 bases between. The CDR3 extends over 12 amino acids. CDR1 and CDR2 (germline): SGHVS, FNYEAQ.

In DNA, the CDR3 is TGCGCCAGCAGCTTGGAGGGGAAATCCTACGAGCAGTACTTC. It specifies CASSLEGKSYEQYF. The chain uses TRBV5-1 and TRBJ2-7, with D possibly matching TRBD1 (5 bases). Germline V gene lookup returns CDR1 SGHRS and CDR2 YFSETQ. Trimming took off 0 bases at V and 1 base at J, with 8 bases between the two ends. The CDR3 runs to 14 residues.

The chain has TRBV6-1 and TRBJ2-7, with D perhaps assigned TRBD1 or TRBD2 (5 bases each). CDR3 length: 14 residues. Per germline, CDR1 MNHNS and CDR2 SASEGT. Trimming removed 8 bases from V and 2 bases from J, with 16 bases in between. The DNA of the CDR3 is TGTGCCAGCTCGGACATCGTGGGGGCCTACGAGCAGTACGTC. Amino acids: CASSDIVGAYEQYV.

This clonotype was picked up many times. The V call is TRBV7-3, the J call TRBJ2-1; TRBD2 matches 11 bases. Germline V gives CDR1 SGHTA, CDR2 FQGTGA. V lost 0 bases and J lost 9; bases outside the gene matches: 4. This CDR3 has 15 amino acids. In DNA, the CDR3 is TGTGCCAGCAGCTTAACTAGCGGGGGGGCAAGTGAGCAGTTCTTC. Translating gives CASSLTSGGASEQFF.

The chain joins TRBV6-6 to TRBJ2-1, with a possible D match to TRBD2 (5 bases). Germline V CDR1 and CDR2: MNHNY, SVGAGI (reference sequence). This CDR3 comprises 12 residues. V was trimmed by 10 bases and J by 7 bases, leaving 14 bases between them. The DNA of the CDR3 is TGTGCCACCCCAAAGTCGGGGAATGAGCAGTTCTTC. Protein product: CATPKSGNEQFF.

The genes are TRBV4-1 and TRBJ1-5; no reliable D call. V gave up 3 bases and J gave up 4 bases, with 13 bases separating them. Germline-derived CDR1 and CDR2 are MGHRA and YSYEKL. The CDR3 is made up of 15 amino acids. CDR3 DNA: TGCGCCAGCAGCCACGCTGACCGATTAAATCAGCCCCAGCATTTT. This translates into CASSHADRLNQPQHF.

This clonotype has a single count. The V and J genes are TRBV15 and TRBJ2-7; TRBD2 matches at 12 bases. The CDR3 is made up of 17 amino acids. V gave up 4 bases and J gave up 9 bases; unmatched junction bases: 16. CDR1 is LNHNV and CDR2 is YYDKDF in the germline V gene (reference sequence). The CDR3 region has the DNA TGTGCCACCAGCACACAACTAGCGGGGGGCCCGTTTACCGGGCAGTACGTC. Translating it yields CATSTQLAGGPFTGQYV.

There are a few counts of this clonotype. The chain joins TRBV12-3 or TRBV12-4 to TRBJ2-1, with 8 bases fitting TRBD1. The CDR3 has 14 residues. V gave up 6 bases and J gave up 5 bases; unmatched junction bases: 6. The CDR3 is CASSTGTGNNEQFF. In nucleotides, the CDR3 is TGTGCCAGCAGCACCGGGACAGGTAACAATGAGCAGTTCTTC.

Remarks on this clonotype: Being one base from a much bigger clone, this may be a read error. The genes are TRBV4-1 and TRBJ2-7, with TRBD1 identical over 7 bases. This CDR3 region has 16 residues. CDR1 MGHRA and CDR2 YSYEKL come from the germline V gene. This CDR3 is CANSLQPGQRKYEQYF. DNA for the CDR3: TGCGCCAACAGCCTTCAACCGGGACAGCGCAAGTACGAGCAGTACTTC.

The V call is TRBV7-9, the J call TRBJ1-2, with 9 bases matching TRBD1. CDR1 and CDR2 from the germline V gene are SEHNR and FQNEAQ (reference sequence). V gave up 5 bases and J gave up 8 bases; unmatched junction bases: 9. This CDR3 contains 14 residues. As DNA, the CDR3 is TGTGCCAGCAGCCCTACAGGGGGCCCGGACGGCTACACCTTC. Its protein is CASSPTGGPDGYTF. The whole variable domain, filled in from reference TRBV7-9 and TRBJ1-2, reads DTGVSQNPRHKITKRGQNVTFRCDPISEHNRLYWYRQTLGQGPEFLTYFQNEAQLEKSRLLSDRFSAERPKGSFSTLEIQRTEQGDSAMYLCASSPTGGPDGYTFGSGTRLTVV.

The chain combines TRBV13 with TRBJ1-5; the D gene is possibly TRBD1 (5 bases). The V end was cut by 5 bases, the J end by 7 bases, with 9 bases between. Germline assignment: CDR1 PRHDT and CDR2 FYEKMQ (reference sequence). The CDR3 totals 12 residues. CDR3 residues: CASSRGAQPQHF. The CDR3 nucleotides are TGTGCCAGCAGCCGAGGGGCCCAGCCCCAGCATTTT.

V is TRBV27 and J is TRBJ1-2, with unresolved D. This CDR3 region has 14 residues. V dropped 6 bases and J dropped 3 bases, with 14 bases sitting between them. The V gene's germline CDR1 is MNHEY and CDR2 SMNVEV (reference sequence). Here the CDR3 reads CASSPQRADYGYTF. As DNA, the CDR3 is TGTGCCAGCAGCCCCCAAAGGGCGGACTATGGCTACACCTTC.